This T cell receptor (beta chain) is from a study of T cell changes during pregnancy in multiple sclerosis (dated by TCRdb to the late 2010s). A note on the overall study: Changes in the T cell repertoire over the course of pregnancy were examined in this study in women with multiple sclerosis.

This clone was detected once. Its antigen is still unknown. An end of the junction does not agree with germline; a read error may underlie this. In the germline V gene (reference sequence), CDR1 corresponds to SSHAT and CDR2 to FNYEAQ. Spanning cysteine to phenylalanine, the CDR3 consists of 14 amino acids. The DNA shown is the 42-base CDR3, in frame from base 1. The library relied on the immunoSEQ multiplex PCR assay. TCRdb retrieved this table from immuneACCESS and kept in-frame rearrangements only. Not all clones are present; in checked studies, unresolved V genes account for under half, and no reason is known for the remainder. Present in this sample are about 85,000 clones, approximately 93% of which were seen just once. Approximately 2.5% of the sample lies in the top ten.

This TCR was recovered from a female donor with multiple sclerosis, enrolled in a pregnancy study. Recombination linked TRBV7-7 to TRBJ2-6, with TRBD1 as a weak D call on 6 bases. Source: peripheral blood, taken in the first trimester of pregnancy. The nucleotide sequence reads as follows: TGTGCTAGCAGCTCAGGGACAGGGGCCAACGTCCTGACTTTC. Its protein is CASSSGTGANVLTF.